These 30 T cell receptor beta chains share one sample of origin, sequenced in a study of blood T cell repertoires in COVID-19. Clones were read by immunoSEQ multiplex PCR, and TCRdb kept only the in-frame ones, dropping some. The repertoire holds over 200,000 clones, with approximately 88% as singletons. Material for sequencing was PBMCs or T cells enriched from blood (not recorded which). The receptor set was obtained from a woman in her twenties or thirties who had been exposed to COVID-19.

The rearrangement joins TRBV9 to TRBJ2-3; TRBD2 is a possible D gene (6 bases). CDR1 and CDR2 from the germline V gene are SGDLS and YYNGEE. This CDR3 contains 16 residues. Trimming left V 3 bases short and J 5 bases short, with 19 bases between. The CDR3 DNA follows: TGTGCCAGCAGCGGTGGACTATCCATGTCCCGAGATACGCAGTATTTT. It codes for CASSGGLSMSRDTQYF. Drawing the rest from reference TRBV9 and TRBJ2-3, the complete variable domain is DSGVTQTPKHLITATGQRVTLRCSPRSGDLSVYWYQQSLDQGLQFLIQYYNGEERAKGNILERFSAQQFPDLHSELNLSSLELGDSALYFCASSGGLSMSRDTQYFGPGTRLTVL.

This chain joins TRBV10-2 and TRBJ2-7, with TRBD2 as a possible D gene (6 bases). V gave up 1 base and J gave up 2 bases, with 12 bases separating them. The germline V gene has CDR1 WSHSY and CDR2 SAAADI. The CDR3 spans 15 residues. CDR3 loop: CASSELNGSPYEQYF. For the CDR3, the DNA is TGCGCCAGCAGTGAGTTGAACGGGAGTCCCTACGAGCAGTACTTC.

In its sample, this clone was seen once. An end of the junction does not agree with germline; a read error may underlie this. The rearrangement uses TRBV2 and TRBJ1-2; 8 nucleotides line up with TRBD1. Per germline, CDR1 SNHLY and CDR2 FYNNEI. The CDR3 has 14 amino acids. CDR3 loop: CASSELLKGQVADF. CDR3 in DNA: TGTGCCAGCAGTGAACTGTTGAAGGGACAGGTTGCCGACTTC.

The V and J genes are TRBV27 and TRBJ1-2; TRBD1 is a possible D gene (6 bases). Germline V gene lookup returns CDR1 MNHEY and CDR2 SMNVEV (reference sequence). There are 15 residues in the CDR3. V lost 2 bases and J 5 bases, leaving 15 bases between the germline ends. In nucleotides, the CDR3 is TGTGCCAGCAGTTTAACAGGGCTGGGAACTTATGGCTACACCTTC. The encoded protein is CASSLTGLGTYGYTF.

The CDR3 nucleotides read TGTGCCAGCAGATCACAGGGGAACACCGGGGAGCTGTTTTTT. Protein product: CASRSQGNTGELFF. V is TRBV6-4 and J is TRBJ2-2, with D possibly TRBD1 on 6 matching bases. Germline CDR1 and CDR2: MRHNA and SNTAGT. Trimming took off 6 bases at V and 1 base at J, with 9 bases between the two ends. The CDR3 sequence is 14 residues long.

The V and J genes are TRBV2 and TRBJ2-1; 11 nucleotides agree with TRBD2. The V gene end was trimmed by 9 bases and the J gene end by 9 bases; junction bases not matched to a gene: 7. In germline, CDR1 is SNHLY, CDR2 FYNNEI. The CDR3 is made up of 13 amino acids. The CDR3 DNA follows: TGTGCCAGTTCGACTAGCGGGATTGGTGAGCAGTTCTTC. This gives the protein CASSTSGIGEQFF.

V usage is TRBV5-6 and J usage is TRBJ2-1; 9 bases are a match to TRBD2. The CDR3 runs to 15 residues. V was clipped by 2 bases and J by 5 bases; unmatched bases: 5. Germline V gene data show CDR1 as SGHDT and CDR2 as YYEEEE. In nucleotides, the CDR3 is TGTGCCAGCAGCTTTCCGACTAGCGGCCACAATGAGCAGTTCTTC. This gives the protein CASSFPTSGHNEQFF.

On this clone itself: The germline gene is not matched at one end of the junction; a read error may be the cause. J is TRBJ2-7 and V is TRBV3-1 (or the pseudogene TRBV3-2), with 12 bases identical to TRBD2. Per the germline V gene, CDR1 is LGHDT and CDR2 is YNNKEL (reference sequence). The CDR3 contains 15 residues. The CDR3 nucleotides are TGTGCCAGCAGCCTGACTAGCGGGAGCTCCCACGAGCAGTACTTC. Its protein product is CASSLTSGSSHEQYF.

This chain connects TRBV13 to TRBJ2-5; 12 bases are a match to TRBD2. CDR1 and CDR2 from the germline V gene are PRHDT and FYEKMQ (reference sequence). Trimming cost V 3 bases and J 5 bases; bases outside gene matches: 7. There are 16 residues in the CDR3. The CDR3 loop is CASSFGLAGMKETQYF. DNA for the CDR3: TGTGCCAGCAGCTTCGGACTAGCGGGAATGAAGGAGACCCAGTACTTC.

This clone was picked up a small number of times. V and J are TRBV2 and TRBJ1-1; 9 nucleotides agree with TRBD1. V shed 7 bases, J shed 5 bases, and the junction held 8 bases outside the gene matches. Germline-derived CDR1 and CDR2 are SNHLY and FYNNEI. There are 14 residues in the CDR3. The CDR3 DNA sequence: TGTGCCAGCAAGGGGACAGGGAGGAAGACTGAAGCTTTCTTT. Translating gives CASKGTGRKTEAFF. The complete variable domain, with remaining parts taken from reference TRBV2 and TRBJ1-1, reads EPEVTQTPSHQVTQMGQEVILRCVPISNHLYFYWYRQILGQKVEFLVSFYNNEISEKSEIFDDQFSVERPDGSNFTLKIRSTKLEDSAMYFCASKGTGRKTEAFFGQGTRLTVV.

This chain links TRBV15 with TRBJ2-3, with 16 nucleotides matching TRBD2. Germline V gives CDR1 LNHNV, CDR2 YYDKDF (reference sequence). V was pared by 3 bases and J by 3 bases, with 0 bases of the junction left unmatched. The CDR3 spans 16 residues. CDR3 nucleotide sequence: TGTGCCACCAGCAGGGGACTAGCGGGAGGGACAGATACGCAGTATTTT. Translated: CATSRGLAGGTDTQYF. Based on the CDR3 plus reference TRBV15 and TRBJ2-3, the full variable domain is DAMVIQNPRYQVTQFGKPVTLSCSQTLNHNVMYWYQQKSSQAPKLLFHYYDKDFNNEADTPDNFQSRRPNTSFCFLDIRSPGLGDTAMYLCATSRGLAGGTDTQYFGPGTRLTVL.

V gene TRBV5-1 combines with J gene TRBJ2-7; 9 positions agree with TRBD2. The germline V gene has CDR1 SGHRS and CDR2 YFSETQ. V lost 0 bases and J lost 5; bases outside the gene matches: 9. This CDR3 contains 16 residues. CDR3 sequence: CASSLGLREGQNEQYF. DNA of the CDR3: TGCGCCAGCAGCTTGGGTTTGCGGGAGGGCCAGAACGAGCAGTACTTC. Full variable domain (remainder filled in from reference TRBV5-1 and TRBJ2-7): KAGVTQTPRYLIKTRGQQVTLSCSPISGHRSVSWYQQTPGQGLQFLFEYFSETQRNKGNFPGRFSGRQFSNSRSEMNVSTLELGDSALYLCASSLGLREGQNEQYFGPGTRLTVT.

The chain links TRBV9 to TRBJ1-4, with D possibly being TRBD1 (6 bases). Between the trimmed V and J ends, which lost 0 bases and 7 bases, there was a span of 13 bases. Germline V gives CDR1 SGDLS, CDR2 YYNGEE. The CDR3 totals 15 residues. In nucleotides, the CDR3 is TGTGCCAGCAGCGTAGGGGGCAGGGGCGTTGAAAAACTGTTTTTT. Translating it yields CASSVGGRGVEKLFF.

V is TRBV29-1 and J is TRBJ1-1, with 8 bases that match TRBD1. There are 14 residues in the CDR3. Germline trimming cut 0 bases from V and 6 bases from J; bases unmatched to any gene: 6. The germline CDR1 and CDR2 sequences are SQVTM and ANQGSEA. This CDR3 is CSVEDRQGLAEAFF. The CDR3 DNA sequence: TGCAGCGTTGAAGATCGACAGGGGCTAGCTGAAGCTTTCTTT.

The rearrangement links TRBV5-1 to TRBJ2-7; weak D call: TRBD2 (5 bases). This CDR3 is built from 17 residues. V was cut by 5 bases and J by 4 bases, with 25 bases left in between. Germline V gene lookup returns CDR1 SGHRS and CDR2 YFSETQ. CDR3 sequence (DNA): TGCGCCAGCAGAGGAGGAACTCCTCTTCAGGTACCATACGAGCAGTACTTC. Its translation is CASRGGTPLQVPYEQYF.

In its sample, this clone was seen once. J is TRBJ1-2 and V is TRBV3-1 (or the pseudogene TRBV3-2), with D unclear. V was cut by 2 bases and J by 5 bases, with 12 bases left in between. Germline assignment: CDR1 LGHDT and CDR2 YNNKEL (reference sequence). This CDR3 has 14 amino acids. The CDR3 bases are TGTGCCAGCAGCCAATTCGGGGAAAGGTATGGCTACACCTTC. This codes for CASSQFGERYGYTF.

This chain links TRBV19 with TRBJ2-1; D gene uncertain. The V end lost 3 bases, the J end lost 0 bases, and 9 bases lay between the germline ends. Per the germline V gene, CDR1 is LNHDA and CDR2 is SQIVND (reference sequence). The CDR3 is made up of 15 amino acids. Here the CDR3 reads CASSIARSSYNEQFF. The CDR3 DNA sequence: TGTGCCAGTAGTATTGCCAGAAGCTCCTACAATGAGCAGTTCTTC. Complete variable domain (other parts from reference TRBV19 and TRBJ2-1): DGGITQSPKYLFRKEGQNVTLSCEQNLNHDAMYWYRQDPGQGLRLIYYSQIVNDFQKGDIAEGYSVSREKKESFPLTVTSAQKNPTAFYLCASSIARSSYNEQFFGPGTRLTVL.

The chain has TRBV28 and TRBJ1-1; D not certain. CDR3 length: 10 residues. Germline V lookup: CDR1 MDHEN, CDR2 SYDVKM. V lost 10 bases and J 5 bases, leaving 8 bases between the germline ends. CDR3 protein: CATVETEAFF. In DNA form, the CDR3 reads TGTGCCACAGTCGAAACTGAAGCTTTCTTT.

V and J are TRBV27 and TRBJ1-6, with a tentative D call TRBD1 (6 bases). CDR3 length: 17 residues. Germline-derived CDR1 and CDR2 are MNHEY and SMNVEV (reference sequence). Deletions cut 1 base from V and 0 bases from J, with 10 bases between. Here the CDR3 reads CASSLFVGASYNSPLHF. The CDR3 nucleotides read TGTGCCAGCAGTTTATTCGTGGGGGCCTCCTATAATTCACCCCTCCACTTT.

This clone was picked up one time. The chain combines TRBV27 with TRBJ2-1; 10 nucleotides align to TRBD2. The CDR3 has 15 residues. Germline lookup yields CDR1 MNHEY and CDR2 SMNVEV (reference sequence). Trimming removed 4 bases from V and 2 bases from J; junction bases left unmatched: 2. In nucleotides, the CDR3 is TGTGCCAGCAGTTCCGGGACTAGCGCCTACAATGAGCAGTTCTTC. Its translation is CASSSGTSAYNEQFF.

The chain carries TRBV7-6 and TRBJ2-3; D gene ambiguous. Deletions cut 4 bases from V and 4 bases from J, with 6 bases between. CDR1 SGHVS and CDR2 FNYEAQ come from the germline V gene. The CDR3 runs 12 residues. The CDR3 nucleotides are TGTGCCAGCAGCTCATTAGCAGATACGCAGTATTTT. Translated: CASSSLADTQYF.

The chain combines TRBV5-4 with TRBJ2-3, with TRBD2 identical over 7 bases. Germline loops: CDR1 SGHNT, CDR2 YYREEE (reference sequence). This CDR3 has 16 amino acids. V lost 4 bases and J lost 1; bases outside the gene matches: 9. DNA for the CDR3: TGTGCCAGCAGCCCTGGAGCGGGAACGCGCACAGATACGCAGTATTTT. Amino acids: CASSPGAGTRTDTQYF.

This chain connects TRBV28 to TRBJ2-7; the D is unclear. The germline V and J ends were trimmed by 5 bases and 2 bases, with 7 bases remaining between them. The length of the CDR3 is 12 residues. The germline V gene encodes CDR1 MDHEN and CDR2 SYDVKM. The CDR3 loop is CASSGLAYEQYF. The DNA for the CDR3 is TGTGCCAGCAGTGGCCTAGCCTACGAGCAGTACTTC. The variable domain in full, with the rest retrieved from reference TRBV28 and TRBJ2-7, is DVKVTQSSRYLVKRTGEKVFLECVQDMDHENMFWYRQDPGLGLRLIYFSYDVKMKEKGDIPEGYSVSREKKERFSLILESASTNQTSMYLCASSGLAYEQYFGPGTRLTVT.

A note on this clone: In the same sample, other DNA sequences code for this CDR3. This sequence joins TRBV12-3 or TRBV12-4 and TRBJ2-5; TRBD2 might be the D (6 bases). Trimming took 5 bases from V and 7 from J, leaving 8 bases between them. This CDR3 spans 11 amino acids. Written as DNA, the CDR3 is TGTGCCAGCAGTCCCGGGGGGACCCAGTACTTC. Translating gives CASSPGGTQYF.

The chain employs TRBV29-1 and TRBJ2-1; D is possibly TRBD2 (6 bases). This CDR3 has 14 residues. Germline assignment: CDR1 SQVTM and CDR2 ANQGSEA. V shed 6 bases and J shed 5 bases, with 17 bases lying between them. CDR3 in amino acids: CSVAGLQGNNEQFF. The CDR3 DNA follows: TGCAGCGTCGCGGGGCTTCAGGGAAACAATGAGCAGTTCTTC.

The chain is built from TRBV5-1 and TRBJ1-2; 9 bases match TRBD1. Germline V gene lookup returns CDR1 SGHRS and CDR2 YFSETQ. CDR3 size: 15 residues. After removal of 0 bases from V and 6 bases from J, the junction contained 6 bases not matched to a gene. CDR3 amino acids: CASSLERGQGDGYTF. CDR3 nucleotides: TGCGCCAGCAGCTTGGAACGGGGACAGGGCGATGGCTACACCTTC.

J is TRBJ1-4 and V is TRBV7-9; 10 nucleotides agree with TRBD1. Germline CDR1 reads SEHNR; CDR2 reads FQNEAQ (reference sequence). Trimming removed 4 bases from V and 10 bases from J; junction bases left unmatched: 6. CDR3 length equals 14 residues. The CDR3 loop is CASSSGTGAGKLFF. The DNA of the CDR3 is TGTGCCAGCAGCTCCGGGACAGGGGCGGGAAAACTGTTTTTT.

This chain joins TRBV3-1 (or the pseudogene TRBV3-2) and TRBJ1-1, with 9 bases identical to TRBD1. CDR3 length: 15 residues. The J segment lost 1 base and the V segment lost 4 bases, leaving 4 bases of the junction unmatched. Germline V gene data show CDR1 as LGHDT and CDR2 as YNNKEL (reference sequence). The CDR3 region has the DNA TGTGCCAGCAGCCCGGGACAGGGAACGAACACTGAAGCTTTCTTT. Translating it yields CASSPGQGTNTEAFF.

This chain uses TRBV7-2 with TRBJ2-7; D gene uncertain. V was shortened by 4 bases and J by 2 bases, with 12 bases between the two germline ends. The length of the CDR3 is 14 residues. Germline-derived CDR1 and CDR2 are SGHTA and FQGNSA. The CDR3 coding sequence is TGTGCCAGCAGCTCCTCTCTGGGCCCCTACGAGCAGTACTTC. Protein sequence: CASSSSLGPYEQYF.

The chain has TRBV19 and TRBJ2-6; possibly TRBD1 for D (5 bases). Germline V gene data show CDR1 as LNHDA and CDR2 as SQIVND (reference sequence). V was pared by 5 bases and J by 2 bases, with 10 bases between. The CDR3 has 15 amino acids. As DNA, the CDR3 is TGTGCCAGTAGTGGGGCCGCAACTGGGGCCAACGTCCTGACTTTC. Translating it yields CASSGAATGANVLTF.